This TCR beta chain is drawn from a study of CD8 T cells in Susac syndrome (dated by TCRdb to about 2019). About the investigation overall: Whether CD8+ T cell activation and differentiation in Susac syndrome was antigen driven was tested using repertoire sequencing. The clonality of the CD8+ T cell repertoire was compared across some eleven healthy donors, some 14 Susac syndrome patients and roughly 15 multiple sclerosis patients.

From the cysteine through the phenylalanine, the CDR3 covers 16 amino acids. Only the CDR3 DNA stays, 48 bases, in frame from base 1. According to the germline V gene (reference sequence), CDR1 reads SEHNR and CDR2 reads FQNEAQ. Trimming takes 2 bases off V and 9 bases off J; junction bases not matched to a gene: 11. RNA was extracted with the RNeasy kit and roughly 0.5 to 1 ug was reverse transcribed using random hexamers. The immunoSEQ multiplex PCR assay, covering 54 Vbeta and 13 Jbeta segments, was used to amplify TCR beta CDR3 regions. To correct PCR amplification bias, a synthetic template baseline was used for both primer optimization and computational correction. The study's own analysis went as follows. Reads were annotated to V, D and J genes according to IMGT and were analyzed with immunoSEQ Analyzer, with only productive sequences retained. Clonality was computed as one minus Shannon entropy normalized by log2 of the number of productive unique sequences. For each patient and control, public and private clones were evaluated within the 100 most prevalent clones. Clones were defined as Susac-specific if absent from the healthy and MS cohorts, from 1052 published viral clones and from other ImmuneACCESS disease sequences. TCRdb itself trimmed the public reads at Q25 with fastp, ran MiXCR and retained productive beta chains. Each record represents a unique CDR3 protein, reported with the most common genes and DNA among its rows. V and J calls and clone size were set by TCRdb, not the authors. Recorded for this sample are 250,000 to 300,000 distinct CDR3 sequences; over 75% of them occurred a single time. The ten largest clones take up roughly 0.21% of the sample.

Comments on this clonotype: Its recognized antigen is unknown. No base quality information exists; no much larger clone differs at one position.

High-throughput TCR beta sequencing profiled peripheral blood CD8+ and CD4+ T cells from healthy donors, Susac syndrome patients and multiple sclerosis patients. The multiple sclerosis controls were treatment-naive patients whose relapsing-remitting disease, either stable or active, fulfilled the revised McDonald criteria. Bulk CD8+ and CD4+ T cells were purified magnetically by negative isolation, whereas CD8+ TEMRA cells were enriched by FACS. Blood was collected in EDTA tubes and processed within 24 hours, with PBMCs isolated through density gradient centrifugation. PBMCs intended for TCR sequencing were cryopreserved in liquid nitrogen and were subsequently thawed in a 37 degrees C water bath. The sorted or isolated CD4+, CD8+ and CD8+ TEMRA cells reached a purity of at least 90%. Summary of the overall study and its limitations: The number of individuals in the TCR sequencing and HLA analysis was acknowledged as relatively small.

The clonotype originates from a human donor with multiple sclerosis. Sequences were obtained from CD8+ T cells from PBMCs. The sequence joins TRBV7-9 to TRBJ2-1; 9 bases in between match TRBD2. The CDR3 reads CASSLTSLAGALEQFF. The sequenced DNA: TGTGCCAGCAGCTTAACTTCTTTAGCGGGAGCGCTTGAGCAGTTCTTC.